This T cell receptor (beta chain) was retrieved from a study of spatial heterogeneity in lung cancer. Looking at the study overall: A consistent excess of beta-chain over alpha-chain sequences was detected. TCR and UMI combinations that were unique each appeared, on average, more than ten times in raw reads.

CDR1 is SGHNT, CDR2 YENEEA, per germline. This CDR3 has 13 residues. The ends were cut back, 0 bases at V and 6 bases at J, with 7 bases in the middle. Every individual TCR cDNA molecule carried its own unique molecular identifier, which allowed correction of PCR and sequencing errors. TCRdb itself ran the 5' RACE reads through MiXCR, one entry per CDR3 protein. The repertoire consists of around 40,000 distinct CDR3 sequences, with less than 5.5% occurring once and the leading ten covering about 25%. Specified time point: sample taken at primary tumor resection. No cell sorting; template was whole RNA from tumor, lung tissue or PBMC. The 70 or so donors had untreated early-stage non-small cell lung cancer. Ten or more counts support this clonotype.

The source material was PBMCs, sampled at surgery. The source of this sequence is a female donor with early-stage non-small cell lung cancer. The chain uses TRBV11-3 and TRBJ2-3, with D hard to call. The CDR3: CASSLDFRDTQYF. In nucleotides, the CDR3 is TGTGCCAGCAGCTTAGATTTTCGCGATACGCAGTATTTT.